This TCR beta chain was documented in a study of T cells in Graves' hyperthyroidism and ophthalmopathy. Findings and limits, study-wide: Ophthalmopathy was model-predicted a median roughly 6.2 months pre-onset.

Regarding this clonotype: As yet, its antigen is unknown.

Amplification yielded TCR beta CDR3 regions, with RNA transcripts as the source. HTBI primers were used for first-round RT-PCR of the TCR CDR3. From the multiplex PCR reads, TCRdb called clonotypes with MiXCR, one entry per CDR3 protein. The sample gives about 570,000 distinct CDR3 sequences, approximately 44% of which show up once; around a fifth is in the top ten. The V gene's germline CDR1 is SGHTA and CDR2 FQGNSA. Trimming pared 4 bases from V and 6 bases from J, leaving 16 bases between. This CDR3 region has 15 residues. The chain recombines TRBV7-2 with TRBJ1-5, with D perhaps matching TRBD1 (5 bases). The clonotype originates from an adult woman with Graves' disease, either hyperthyroidism or ophthalmopathy (not recorded which). Sample: peripheral blood or thyroid tissue (not recorded which). In nucleotides, the CDR3 is TGTGCCAGCAGCTCAGGAGCCGGGGGACGTCAGCCCCAGCATTTT. As protein: CASSSGAGGRQPQHF.